This paragraph covers one T cell receptor beta chain sequence. The antigen is not known. This sample was taken from a study of siplizumab effects on memory and regulatory T cells. Study-wide results and limits: There appeared to be greater diversity in naive T cells than in memory cells, and naive T cells seemed major contributors to the alloresponse. The authors did not confirm suppressive function in proliferating Tregs from siplizumab cultures. Assignment to unstimulated subsets succeeded for only a minor fraction of the alloreactive clones.

Some clones are missing from TCRdb's copy, which holds only in-frame ones; the method was immunoSEQ multiplex PCR. The data contain 70,000 to 100,000 clones, more than 85% of them singletons. This CDR3 has 13 residues. Germline CDR1 is SQVTM and CDR2 is ANQGSEA. V was shortened by 2 bases and J by 5 bases, with 12 bases between the two germline ends. This rearrangement joins TRBV29-1 to TRBJ1-2, with D possibly matching TRBD1 (5 bases). The source material was CD8+ T cells sorted from blood. This TCR was recovered from a human donor in good health. The chain's CDR3 is CSVERQGIYGYTF. The CDR3 DNA reads TGCAGCGTTGAAAGGCAGGGAATATATGGCTACACCTTC.